Reported below is one T cell receptor (beta chain). Profiling relied on immunoSEQ multiplex PCR, and the TCRdb table lists in-frame clones only, not all of them. The data hold approximately 80,000 clones, with about 91% observed a single time. The data were taken from a study of technical replicates of blood from several donors. This CDR3 contains 15 residues. V was pared by 7 bases and J by 7 bases, with 6 bases of the junction left unmatched. The germline CDR1 and CDR2 sequences are MNHEY and SMNVEV (reference sequence). The receptor was isolated from a human donor in good health. The specimen was T cells isolated from PBMCs. The V call is TRBV27, the J call TRBJ2-1; 14 bases align to TRBD2. CDR3 sequence reads: CASIAGTSGSNEQFF. CDR3 coding DNA: TGTGCCAGCATTGCAGGGACTAGCGGGAGTAATGAGCAGTTCTTC.